The sequence of this T cell receptor (beta chain) was determined in a study of blood T cell repertoires in COVID-19. Across the study: COVID-19 samples collected from the United States, Italy and Spain covered acute and convalescent phases. Sample material is recorded as cDNA or gDNA derived from T cells, B-cell-depleted T cells, or PBMCs.

Germline assignment: CDR1 KGHSH and CDR2 LQKENI. CDR3 length equals 13 residues. V shed 5 bases, J shed 5 bases, and the junction held 5 bases outside the gene matches. The method was immunoSEQ multiplex PCR; TCRdb's version includes in-frame clones alone and lacks a portion of them. Here the sample spans some 120,000 clones, 75% to 90% being singletons. Recruits, aged roughly 18 to 89 years, lived in roughly 22 US areas. Cohort 3 donors were reported recovered after two negative PCRs, clearance, or symptom resolution. Sequenced material: PBMCs or T cells enriched from blood (not recorded which). J is TRBJ1-1 and V is TRBV18; 7 bases are shared with TRBD1. The TCR was taken from a man younger than 45 who had recovered from COVID-19. CDR3 nucleotides: TGTGCCAGCTCAGTGACAGGGAGGACTGAAGCTTTCTTT. Translated, it gives CASSVTGRTEAFF.